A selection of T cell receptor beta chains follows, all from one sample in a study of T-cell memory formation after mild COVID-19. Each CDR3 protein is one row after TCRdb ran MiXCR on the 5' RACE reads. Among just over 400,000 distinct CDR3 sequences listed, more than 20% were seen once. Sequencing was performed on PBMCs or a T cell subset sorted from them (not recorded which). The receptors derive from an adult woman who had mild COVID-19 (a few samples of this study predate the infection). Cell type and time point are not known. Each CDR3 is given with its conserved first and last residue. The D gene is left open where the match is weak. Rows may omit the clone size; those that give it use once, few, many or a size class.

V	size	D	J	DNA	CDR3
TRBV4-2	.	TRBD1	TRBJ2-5	TGTGCCAGCAGCCAAGAAGGGACAGACCAAGAGACCCAGTACTTC	CASSQEGTDQETQYF
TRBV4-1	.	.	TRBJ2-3	TGCGCCAGCAGCCAAGACCCTGTCACCACAGATACGCAGTATTTT	CASSQDPVTTDTQYF
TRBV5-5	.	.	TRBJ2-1	TGTGCCACCTGGGACGGCTACAATGAGCAGTTCTTC	CATWDGYNEQFF
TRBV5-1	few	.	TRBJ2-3	TGCGCCAGCAGCGCCCTGGGGCAGGGAGGAGATACGCAGTATTTT	CASSALGQGGDTQYF
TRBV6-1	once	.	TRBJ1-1	TGTGCCAGCACCCCCTTGGGAGGGACGAACACTGAAGCTTTCTTT	CASTPLGGTNTEAFF
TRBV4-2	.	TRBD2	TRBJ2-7	TGTGCCAGCAGCCAAGCCCGGACTAGAGGAGAGCAGTACTTC	CASSQARTRGEQYF
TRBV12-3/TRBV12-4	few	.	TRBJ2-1	TGTGCCAGCAGCTCCACCAGGGGTAGGGAGTTCTTC	CASSSTRGREFF
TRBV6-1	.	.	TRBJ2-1	TGTGCCAGCAGTGGAACGACAGGCAATGAGCAGTTCTTC	CASSGTTGNEQFF
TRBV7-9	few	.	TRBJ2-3	TGTGCCAGCAGCTCGGACTATATCGCTAGCACAGATACGCAGTATTTT	CASSSDYIASTDTQYF
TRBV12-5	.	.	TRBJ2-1	TGTGCTAGTGGTTCCCCAGCGAGCTCCAATGAGCAGTTCTTC	CASGSPASSNEQFF
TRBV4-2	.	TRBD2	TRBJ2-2	TGTGCCAGCAGCCAAGACCGCAGGGAGGGTAACGGGGAGCTGTTTTTT	CASSQDRREGNGELFF
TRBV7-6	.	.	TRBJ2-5	TGTGCCAGCAGCCCTAAGATAGCGTATGAAGAGACCCAGTACTTC	CASSPKIAYEETQYF
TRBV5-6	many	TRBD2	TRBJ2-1	TGTGCCAGCAGCTCGGATAGCGGGGTCTCCTACAATGAGCAGTTCTTC	CASSSDSGVSYNEQFF
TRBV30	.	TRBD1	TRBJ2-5	TGTGCCTGGAGTGTAGGGTCGACAGGGGGTTGGGAGACCCAGTACTTC	CAWSVGSTGGWETQYF
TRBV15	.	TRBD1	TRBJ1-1	TGTGCCACCAGCAGAGACTCCGGCAGGGGGGCTGAAGCTTTCTTT	CATSRDSGRGAEAFF
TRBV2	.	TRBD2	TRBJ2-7	TGTGCCAGCAGTGTTGTGCAGGGCGGGGGCGAGCAGTACTTC	CASSVVQGGGEQYF
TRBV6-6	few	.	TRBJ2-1	TGTGCCAGCAGTTACCCCCGCGGGGTAAATGAGCAGTTCTTC	CASSYPRGVNEQFF
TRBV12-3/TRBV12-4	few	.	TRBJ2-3	TGTGCCAGCAGCCCGATAGGGGCATCCGTCGCGGATACGCAGTATTTT	CASSPIGASVADTQYF
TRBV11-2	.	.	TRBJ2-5	TGTGCCAGCAGCTTAGATAGGCAGCAAGAGACCCAGTACTTC	CASSLDRQQETQYF
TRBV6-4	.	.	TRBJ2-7	TGTGCCAGCAGTCCTTGGGCAGGGTCCTACGAGCAGTACTTC	CASSPWAGSYEQYF
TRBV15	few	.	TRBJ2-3	TGTGCCACCAGCCCCCGAGGGGAAGATACGCAGTATTTT	CATSPRGEDTQYF
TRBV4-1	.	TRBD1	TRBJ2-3	TGCGCCAGCAGCCACCCCAGGACAGGAGGAGCAGATACGCAGTATTTT	CASSHPRTGGADTQYF
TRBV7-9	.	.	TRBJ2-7	TGTGCCAGCAGCTTAGGACTACTTTCCTACGAGCAGTACTTC	CASSLGLLSYEQYF
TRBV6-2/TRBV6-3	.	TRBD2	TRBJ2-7	TGTGCCAGCAGTTACTCGCGGGAGCTTACCGAGCAGTACTTC	CASSYSRELTEQYF
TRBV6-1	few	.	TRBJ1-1	TGTGCCAGCAATATTGGGGGGTACGGAGCTTTCTTT	CASNIGGYGAFF
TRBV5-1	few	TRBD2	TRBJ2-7	TGCGCCAGCAGCCCGATGACTAGCGGGGGGACCACCTACGAGCAGTACTTC	CASSPMTSGGTTYEQYF
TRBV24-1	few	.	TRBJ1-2	TGTGCCACCAGTGATGCCATCGGCTACTATGGCTACACCTTC	CATSDAIGYYGYTF
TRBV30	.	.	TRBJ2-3	TGTGCCTGGAGTGTTACAGGGCCTGGCACAGATACGCAGTATTTT	CAWSVTGPGTDTQYF